The rows below give T cell receptor beta chains drawn from one sample of a study of T-cell reconstitution after alpha-beta-depleted transplantation in children. TCRdb passed the PCR reads through MiXCR, listing each CDR3 protein once. The sample lists about 580,000 distinct CDR3 sequences, 25% to 30% occurring once. Sample: PBMCs, taken before TCRalphabeta/CD19-depleted stem cell transplant. The receptors originated from a boy under two years old with Wiskott-Aldrich syndrome, due to receive a stem cell transplant. The CDR3 runs from the conserved cysteine through the conserved F or W.

v_call	j_call	cdr3_aa
TRBV15	TRBJ2-3	CATSRDSRTDTQYF
TRBV29-1	TRBJ2-7	CSAKDTTEQYF
TRBV29-1	TRBJ2-1	CSVEARRTSGRRDEQFF
TRBV12-3/TRBV12-4	TRBJ2-7	CASSLHPGLSYEQYF
TRBV5-4	TRBJ2-5	CASSAVGGETQYF
TRBV7-2	TRBJ1-2	CASSLKGFGYTF
TRBV11-2	TRBJ1-1	CASRIGAEAFF
TRBV12-3/TRBV12-4	TRBJ2-2	CASSPRGTSTGELFF
TRBV7-8	TRBJ2-1	CASSLALLGGGPSNEQFF
TRBV21-1	TRBJ2-5	CASSNRAGHQETQYF
TRBV7-9	TRBJ2-5	CASSLLQTQETQYF
TRBV4-1	TRBJ1-3	CASSLGAVDTIYF
TRBV12-3/TRBV12-4	TRBJ2-7	CASTQRRDSIEGQYF
TRBV24-1	TRBJ2-5	CATSDLQSQETQYF
TRBV3-1	TRBJ2-1	CASSQDGYNEQFF
TRBV10-3	TRBJ2-2	CASRLDGELFF
TRBV5-6	TRBJ2-3	CASSLAPSGNTDTQYF
TRBV5-1	TRBJ2-7	CASSVNPGLAGSSYEQYF
TRBV5-1	TRBJ2-1	CASSPKGGNNEQFF
TRBV20-1	TRBJ2-3	CSAPTLGVSTDTQYF
TRBV20-1	TRBJ2-1	CSAEELAGAYNEQFF
TRBV12-3/TRBV12-4	TRBJ2-3	CASSSRTSTPDTQYF
TRBV12-3/TRBV12-4	TRBJ2-1	CASGNYGERNEQFF
TRBV5-1	TRBJ2-1	CASSWTVREKDNEQFF
TRBV20-1	TRBJ1-1	CSVYRAAGTEAFF
TRBV3-1	TRBJ2-7	CASSQEGLAGAYEQYF
TRBV28	TRBJ2-2	CASSPAGWAGGSGELFF
TRBV7-9	TRBJ1-1	CASSSMMGTEAFF
TRBV6-1	TRBJ2-7	CASSASGGVDEQYF
TRBV20-1	TRBJ2-7	CSARDFAQPYEQYF
TRBV3-1	TRBJ2-2	CASSQALAGTGELFF
TRBV28	TRBJ2-2	CASSCKGPAGELFF
TRBV5-1	TRBJ2-7	CSSSLSRGLTGEQYF
TRBV10-3	TRBJ2-1	CAIGTRNEQFF
TRBV29-1	TRBJ2-5	CSARGQMRRETQYF
TRBV10-3	TRBJ2-1	CAISVAGDNTNEQFF
TRBV6-1	TRBJ2-4	CASRRDGGKNIQYF
TRBV10-3	TRBJ2-3	CATRLAGGADTQYF
TRBV10-3	TRBJ2-1	CAISVSSDNEQFF
TRBV15	TRBJ1-1	CATSRRAFF
TRBV3-1	TRBJ2-7	CASSQEFPGVYAYEQYF
TRBV10-3	TRBJ1-5	CAISDHGNQPQHF
TRBV29-1	TRBJ1-1	CSVAGTVKPEAFF
TRBV27	TRBJ1-2	CASSLKSWGTRYGYTF
TRBV10-3	TRBJ2-3	CAISGGTSGRARWYF
TRBV11-2	TRBJ1-5	CASSLEGTGSYSNQPQHF
TRBV7-6	TRBJ2-7	CASSPRTGGGEQYF
TRBV20-1	TRBJ2-2	CSARGTMTGELFF
TRBV20-1	TRBJ2-3	CSATKTSGRDTQYF